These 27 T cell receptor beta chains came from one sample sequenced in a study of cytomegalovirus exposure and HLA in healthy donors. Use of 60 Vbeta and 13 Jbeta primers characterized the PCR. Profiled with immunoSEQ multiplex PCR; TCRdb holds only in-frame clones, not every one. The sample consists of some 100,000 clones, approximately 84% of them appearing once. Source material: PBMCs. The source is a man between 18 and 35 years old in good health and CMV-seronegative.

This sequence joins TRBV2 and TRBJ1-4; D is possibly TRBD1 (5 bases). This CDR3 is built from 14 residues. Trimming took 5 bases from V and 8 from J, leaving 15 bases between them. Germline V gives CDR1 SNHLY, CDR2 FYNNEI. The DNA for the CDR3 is TGTGCCAGCAGTTGGGGGGAAGTTAAGGAAAAACTGTTTTTT. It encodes CASSWGEVKEKLFF.

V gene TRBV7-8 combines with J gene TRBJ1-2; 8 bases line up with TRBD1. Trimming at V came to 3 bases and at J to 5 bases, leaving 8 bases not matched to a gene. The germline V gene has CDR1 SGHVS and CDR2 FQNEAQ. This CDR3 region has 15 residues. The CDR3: CASSLWAGGGYGYTF. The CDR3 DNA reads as TGTGCCAGCAGCTTGTGGGCAGGGGGCGGGTATGGCTACACCTTC.

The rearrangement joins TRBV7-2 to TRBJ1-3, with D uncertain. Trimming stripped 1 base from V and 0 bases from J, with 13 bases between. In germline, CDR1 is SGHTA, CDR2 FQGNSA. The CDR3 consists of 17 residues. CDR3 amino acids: CASSLDARLYSGNTIYF. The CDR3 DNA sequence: TGTGCCAGCAGCTTAGATGCCAGATTATACTCTGGAAACACCATATATTTT.

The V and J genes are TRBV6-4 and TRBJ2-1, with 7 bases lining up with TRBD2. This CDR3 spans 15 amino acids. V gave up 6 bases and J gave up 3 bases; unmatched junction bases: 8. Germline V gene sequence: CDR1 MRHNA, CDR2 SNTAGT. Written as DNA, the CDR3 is TGTGCCAGCAGCCTCCTAGCGGAGAGCTACAATGAGCAGTTCTTC. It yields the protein CASSLLAESYNEQFF.

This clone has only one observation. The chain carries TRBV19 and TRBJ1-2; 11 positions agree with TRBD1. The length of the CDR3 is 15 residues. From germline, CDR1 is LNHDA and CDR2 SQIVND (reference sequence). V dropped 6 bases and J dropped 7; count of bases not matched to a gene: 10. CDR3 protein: CASRRTGTGGRGYTF. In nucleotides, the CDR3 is TGTGCCAGTAGACGAACTGGGACAGGGGGACGTGGCTACACCTTC.

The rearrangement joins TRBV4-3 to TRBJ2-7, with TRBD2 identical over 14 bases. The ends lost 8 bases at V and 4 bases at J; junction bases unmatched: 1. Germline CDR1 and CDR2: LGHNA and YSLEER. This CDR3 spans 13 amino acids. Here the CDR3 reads CASGTSGSYEQYF. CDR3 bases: TGCGCCAGCGGGACTAGCGGGAGTTACGAGCAGTACTTC.

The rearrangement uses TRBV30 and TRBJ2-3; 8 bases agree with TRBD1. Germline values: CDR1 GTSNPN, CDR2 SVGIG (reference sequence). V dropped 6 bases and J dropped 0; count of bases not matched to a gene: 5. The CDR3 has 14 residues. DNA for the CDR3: TGTGCCTGCTCCGACAGGGGAAGCACAGATACGCAGTATTTT. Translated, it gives CACSDRGSTDTQYF.

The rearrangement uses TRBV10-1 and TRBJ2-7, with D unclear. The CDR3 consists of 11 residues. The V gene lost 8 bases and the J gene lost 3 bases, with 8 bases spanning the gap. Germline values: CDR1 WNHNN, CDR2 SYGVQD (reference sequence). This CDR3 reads CASGNSYEQYF. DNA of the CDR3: TGCGCCAGCGGAAACAGCTACGAGCAGTACTTC.

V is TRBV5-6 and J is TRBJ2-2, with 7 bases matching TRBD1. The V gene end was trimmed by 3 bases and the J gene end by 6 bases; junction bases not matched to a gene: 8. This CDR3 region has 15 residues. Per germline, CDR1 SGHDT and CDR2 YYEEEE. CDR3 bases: TGTGCCAGCAGCTCTACGACAGGGTGGTCCGGGGAGCTGTTTTTT. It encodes CASSSTTGWSGELFF.

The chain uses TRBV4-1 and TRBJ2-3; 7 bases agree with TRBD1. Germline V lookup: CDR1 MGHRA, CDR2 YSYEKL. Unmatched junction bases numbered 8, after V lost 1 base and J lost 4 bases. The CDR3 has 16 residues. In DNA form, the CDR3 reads TGCGCCAGCAGCCAAGGGGGACAGATGGTCCCAGATACGCAGTATTTT. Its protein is CASSQGGQMVPDTQYF.

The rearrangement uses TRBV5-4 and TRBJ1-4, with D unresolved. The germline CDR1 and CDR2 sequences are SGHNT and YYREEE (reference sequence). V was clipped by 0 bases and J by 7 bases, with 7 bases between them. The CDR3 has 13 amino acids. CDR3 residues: CASSLVPGEKLFF. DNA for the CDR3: TGTGCCAGCAGCTTGGTGCCGGGTGAAAAACTGTTTTTT.

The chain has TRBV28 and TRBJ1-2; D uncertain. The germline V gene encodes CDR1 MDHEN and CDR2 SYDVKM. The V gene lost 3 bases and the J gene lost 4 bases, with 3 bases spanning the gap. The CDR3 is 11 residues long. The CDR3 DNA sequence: TGTGCCAGCAGTTTCCTCTATGGCTACACCTTC. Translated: CASSFLYGYTF.

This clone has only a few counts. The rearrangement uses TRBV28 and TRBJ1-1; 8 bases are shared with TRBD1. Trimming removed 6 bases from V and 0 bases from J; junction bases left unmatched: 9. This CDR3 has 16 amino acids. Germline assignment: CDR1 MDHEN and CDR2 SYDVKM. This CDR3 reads CASSSRQGILNTEAFF. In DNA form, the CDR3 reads TGTGCCAGCAGCAGCAGACAGGGGATTCTGAACACTGAAGCTTTCTTT.

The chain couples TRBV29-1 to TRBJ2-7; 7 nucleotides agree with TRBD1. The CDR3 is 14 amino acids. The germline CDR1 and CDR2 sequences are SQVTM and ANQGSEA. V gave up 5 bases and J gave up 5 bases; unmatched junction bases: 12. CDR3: CSVQSRQGINEQYF. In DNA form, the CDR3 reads TGCAGCGTTCAATCCAGACAGGGCATCAACGAGCAGTACTTC.

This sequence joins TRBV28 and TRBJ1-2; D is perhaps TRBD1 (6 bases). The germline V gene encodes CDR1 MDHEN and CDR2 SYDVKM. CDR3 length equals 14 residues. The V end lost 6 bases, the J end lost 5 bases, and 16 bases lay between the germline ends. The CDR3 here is CASRQGGVWYGYTF. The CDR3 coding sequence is TGTGCCAGCAGACAAGGGGGGGTTTGGTATGGCTACACCTTC.

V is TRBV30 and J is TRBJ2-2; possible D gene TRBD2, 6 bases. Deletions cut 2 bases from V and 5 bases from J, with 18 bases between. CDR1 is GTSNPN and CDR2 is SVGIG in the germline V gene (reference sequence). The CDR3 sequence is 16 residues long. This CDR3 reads CAWSPPPGAWTGELFF. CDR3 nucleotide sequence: TGTGCCTGGAGTCCGCCGCCGGGAGCGTGGACCGGGGAGCTGTTTTTT.

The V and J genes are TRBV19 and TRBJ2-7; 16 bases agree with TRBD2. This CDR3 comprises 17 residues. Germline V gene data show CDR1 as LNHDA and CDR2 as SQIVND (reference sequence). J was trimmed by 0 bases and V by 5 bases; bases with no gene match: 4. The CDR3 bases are TGTGCCAGTAGTCCGGGACTAGCGGGAGGGAGCTCCTACGAGCAGTACTTC. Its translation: CASSPGLAGGSSYEQYF.

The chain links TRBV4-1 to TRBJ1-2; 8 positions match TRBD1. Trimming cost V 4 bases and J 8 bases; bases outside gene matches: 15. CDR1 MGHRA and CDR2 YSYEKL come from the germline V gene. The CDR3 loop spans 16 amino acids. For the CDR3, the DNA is TGCGCCAGCAGCCCCGGGACAGGCGCCTCATTCTTAGGCTACACCTTC. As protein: CASSPGTGASFLGYTF.

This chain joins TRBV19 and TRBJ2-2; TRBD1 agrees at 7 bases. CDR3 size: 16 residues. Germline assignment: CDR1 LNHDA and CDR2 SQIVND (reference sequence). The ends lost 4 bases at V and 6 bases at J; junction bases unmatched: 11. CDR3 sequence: CASSTVIGGASGELFF. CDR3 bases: TGTGCCAGTAGTACGGTAATAGGGGGCGCGTCCGGGGAGCTGTTTTTT.

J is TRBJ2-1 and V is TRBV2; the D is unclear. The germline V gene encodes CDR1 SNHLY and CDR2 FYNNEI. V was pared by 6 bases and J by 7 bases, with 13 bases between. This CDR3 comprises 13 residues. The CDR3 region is CASRLLRRNEQFF. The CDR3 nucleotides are TGTGCCAGCAGGCTCCTGCGGCGGAATGAGCAGTTCTTC.

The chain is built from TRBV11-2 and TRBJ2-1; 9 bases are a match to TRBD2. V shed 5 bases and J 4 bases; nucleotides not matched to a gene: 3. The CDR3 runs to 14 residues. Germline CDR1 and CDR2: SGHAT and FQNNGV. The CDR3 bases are TGTGCCAGCAGCGCAACTAGCGGGTACAATGAGCAGTTCTTC. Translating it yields CASSATSGYNEQFF.

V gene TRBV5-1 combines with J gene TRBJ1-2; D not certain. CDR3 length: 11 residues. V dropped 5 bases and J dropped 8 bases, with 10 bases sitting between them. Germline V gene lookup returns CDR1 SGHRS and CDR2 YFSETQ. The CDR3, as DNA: TGCGCCAGCAGTTCCCTAGACGGCTACACCTTC. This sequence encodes CASSSLDGYTF.

The CDR3 here is CASRTSGSYNEQFF. CDR3 nucleotide sequence: TGTGCCAGTAGGACTAGCGGGAGCTACAATGAGCAGTTCTTC. The chain is built from TRBV19 and TRBJ2-1; 12 positions agree with TRBD2. The CDR3 consists of 14 residues. V lost 6 bases to trimming and J lost 3 bases; unmatched junction nucleotides: 0. Germline V gives CDR1 LNHDA, CDR2 SQIVND (reference sequence).

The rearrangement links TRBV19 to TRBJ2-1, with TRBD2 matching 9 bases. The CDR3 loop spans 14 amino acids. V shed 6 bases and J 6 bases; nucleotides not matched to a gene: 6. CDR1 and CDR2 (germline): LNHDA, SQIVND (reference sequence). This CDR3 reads CASRNLAGSNEQFF. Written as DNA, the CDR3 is TGTGCCAGTAGAAATCTAGCGGGGTCCAATGAGCAGTTCTTC.

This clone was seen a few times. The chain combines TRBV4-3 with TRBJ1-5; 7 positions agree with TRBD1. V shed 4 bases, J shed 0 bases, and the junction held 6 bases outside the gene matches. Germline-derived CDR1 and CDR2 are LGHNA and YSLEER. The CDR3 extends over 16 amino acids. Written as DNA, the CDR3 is TGCGCCAGCAGCCCGGGGACAGCTTATAGCAATCAGCCCCAGCATTTT. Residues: CASSPGTAYSNQPQHF.

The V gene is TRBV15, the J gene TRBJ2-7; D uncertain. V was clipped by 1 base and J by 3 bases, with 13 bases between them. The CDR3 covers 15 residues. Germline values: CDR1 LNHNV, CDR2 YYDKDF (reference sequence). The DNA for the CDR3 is TGTGCCACCAGCAGAGGTAGCCTCCACTACTACGAGCAGTACTTC. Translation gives CATSRGSLHYYEQYF. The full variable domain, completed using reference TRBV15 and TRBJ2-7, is DAMVIQNPRYQVTQFGKPVTLSCSQTLNHNVMYWYQQKSSQAPKLLFHYYDKDFNNEADTPDNFQSRRPNTSFCFLDIRSPGLGDTAMYLCATSRGSLHYYEQYFGPGTRLTVT.

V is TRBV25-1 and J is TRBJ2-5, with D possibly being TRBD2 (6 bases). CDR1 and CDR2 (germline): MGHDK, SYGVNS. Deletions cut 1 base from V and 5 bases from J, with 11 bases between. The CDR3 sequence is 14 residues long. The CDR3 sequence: CASSESGSAETQYF. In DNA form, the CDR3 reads TGTGCCAGCAGTGAATCCGGGAGTGCGGAGACCCAGTACTTC.